The clone carrying this TCR beta chain occurred many times. The sample comes from a study of human T cells and chemical hapten exposure. Regarding time point: patch test 2, 6 weeks after DPC sensitization. Treatment in this sample: therapeutic diphenylcyclopropenone sensitization with weekly scalp DPC. V dropped 1 base and J dropped 7 bases, with 8 bases sitting between them. The length of the CDR3 is 13 residues. The germline CDR1 and CDR2 sequences are SGHDN and FVKESK. From the RACE reads, TCRdb called clonotypes with MiXCR, one entry per CDR3 protein. There are a few hundred thousand distinct CDR3 sequences in the sample; more than 5% occur only once, and about 5% lies in the top ten.

The sequence was obtained from a woman aged 18 to 35 with alopecia areata. Some clones in this sample may be carry-over from other donors' samples. Sequencing was performed on whole blood, taken in connection with sensitization to the hapten diphenylcyclopropenone (DPC). The chain carries TRBV14 and TRBJ2-1; D might be TRBD2 (5 bases). CDR3 loop: CASSQGRGNEQFF. CDR3 nucleotide sequence: TGTGCCAGCAGCCAAGGGAGAGGGAATGAGCAGTTCTTC.